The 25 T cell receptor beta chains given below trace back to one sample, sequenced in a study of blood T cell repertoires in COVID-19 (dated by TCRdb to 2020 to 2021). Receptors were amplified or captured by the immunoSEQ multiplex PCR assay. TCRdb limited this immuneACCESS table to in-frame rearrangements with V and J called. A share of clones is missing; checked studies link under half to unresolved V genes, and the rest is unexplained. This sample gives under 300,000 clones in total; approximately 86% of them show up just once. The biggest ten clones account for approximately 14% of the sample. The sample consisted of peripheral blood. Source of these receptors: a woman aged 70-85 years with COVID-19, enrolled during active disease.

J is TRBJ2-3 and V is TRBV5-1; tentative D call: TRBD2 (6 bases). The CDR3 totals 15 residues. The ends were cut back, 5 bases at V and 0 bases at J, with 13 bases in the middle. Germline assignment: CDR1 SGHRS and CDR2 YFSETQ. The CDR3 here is CASSQEGTSTDTQYF. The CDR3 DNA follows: TGCGCCAGCAGTCAGGAAGGGACTAGCACAGATACGCAGTATTTT.

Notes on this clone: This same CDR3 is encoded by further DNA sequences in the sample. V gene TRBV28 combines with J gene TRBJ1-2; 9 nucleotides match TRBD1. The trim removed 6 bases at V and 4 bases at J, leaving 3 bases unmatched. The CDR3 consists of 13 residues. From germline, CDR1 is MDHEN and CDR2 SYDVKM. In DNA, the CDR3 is TGTGCCAGCAGCTCGGGACAGGGCTATGGCTACACCTTC. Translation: CASSSGQGYGYTF.

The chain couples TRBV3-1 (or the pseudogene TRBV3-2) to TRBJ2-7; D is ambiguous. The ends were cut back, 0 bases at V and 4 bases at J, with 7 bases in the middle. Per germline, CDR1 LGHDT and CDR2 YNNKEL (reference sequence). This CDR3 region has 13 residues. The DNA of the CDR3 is TGTGCCAGCAGCCAAGAGAGCCCGTACGAGCAGTACTTC. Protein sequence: CASSQESPYEQYF.

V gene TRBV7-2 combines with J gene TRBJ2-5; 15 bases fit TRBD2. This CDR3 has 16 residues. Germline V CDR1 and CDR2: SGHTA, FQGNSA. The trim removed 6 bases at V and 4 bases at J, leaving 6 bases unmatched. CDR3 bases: TGTGCCAGCAGTAGCGGACTAGCGGGGGGGCGAGAGACCCAGTACTTC. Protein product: CASSSGLAGGRETQYF. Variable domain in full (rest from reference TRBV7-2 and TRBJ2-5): GAGVSQSPSNKVTEKGKDVELRCDPISGHTALYWYRQSLGQGLEFLIYFQGNSAPDKSGLPSDRFSAERTGGSVSTLTIQRTQQEDSAVYLCASSSGLAGGRETQYFGPGTRLLVL.

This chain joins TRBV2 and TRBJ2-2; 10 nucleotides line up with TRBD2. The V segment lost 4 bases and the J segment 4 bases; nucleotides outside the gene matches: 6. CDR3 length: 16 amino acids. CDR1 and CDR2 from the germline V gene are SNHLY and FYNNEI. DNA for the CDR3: TGTGCCAGCAGTGCCATCGTAGCGGGGGGCACCGGGGAGCTGTTTTTT. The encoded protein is CASSAIVAGGTGELFF.

CDR3 coding DNA: TGTGCAAGTCGCTGCCACTGTAGCGGCCCGATATACTTC. Amino acids: CASRCHCSGPIYF. The chain combines TRBV12-2 with TRBJ2-7; the table calls TRBD2, which could not be checked here. TRBV12-2 is a recognized pseudogene. CDR3 length: 13 amino acids.

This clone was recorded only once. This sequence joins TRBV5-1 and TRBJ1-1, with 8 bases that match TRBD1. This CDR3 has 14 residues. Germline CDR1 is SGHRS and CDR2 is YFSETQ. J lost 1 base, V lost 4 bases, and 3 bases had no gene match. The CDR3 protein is CASSVGTGNTEAFF. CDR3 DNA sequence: TGCGCCAGCAGCGTCGGGACAGGGAACACTGAAGCTTTCTTT.

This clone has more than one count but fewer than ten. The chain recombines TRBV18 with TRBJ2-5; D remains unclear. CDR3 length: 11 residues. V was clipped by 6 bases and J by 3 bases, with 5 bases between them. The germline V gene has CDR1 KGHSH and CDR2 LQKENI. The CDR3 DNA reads TGTGCCAGCTCGCGCAAAGAGACCCAGTACTTC. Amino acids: CASSRKETQYF.

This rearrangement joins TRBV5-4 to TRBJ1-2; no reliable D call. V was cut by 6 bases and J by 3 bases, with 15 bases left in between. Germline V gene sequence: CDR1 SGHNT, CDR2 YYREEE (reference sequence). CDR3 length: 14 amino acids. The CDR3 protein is CASTHRTEDYGYTF. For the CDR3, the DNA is TGTGCCAGCACCCATAGGACGGAGGACTATGGCTACACCTTC.

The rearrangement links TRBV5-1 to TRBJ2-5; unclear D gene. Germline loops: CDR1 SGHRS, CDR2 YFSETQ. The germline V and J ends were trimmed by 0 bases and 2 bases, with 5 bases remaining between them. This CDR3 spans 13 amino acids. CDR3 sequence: CASSLALQETQYF. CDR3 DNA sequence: TGCGCCAGCAGCTTGGCGTTGCAAGAGACCCAGTACTTC.

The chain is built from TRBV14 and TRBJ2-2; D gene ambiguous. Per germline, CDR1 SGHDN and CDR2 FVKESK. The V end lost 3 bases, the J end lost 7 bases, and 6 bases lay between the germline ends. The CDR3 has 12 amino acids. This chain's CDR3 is CASSQRFGELFF. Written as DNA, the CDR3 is TGTGCCAGCAGCCAGAGATTCGGGGAGCTGTTTTTT.

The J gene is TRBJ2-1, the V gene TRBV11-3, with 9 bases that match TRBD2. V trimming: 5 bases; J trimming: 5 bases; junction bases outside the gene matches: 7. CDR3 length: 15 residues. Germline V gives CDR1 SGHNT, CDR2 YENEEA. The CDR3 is CASSPGLATNNEQFF. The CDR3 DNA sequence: TGTGCCAGCAGCCCCGGACTAGCGACGAACAATGAGCAGTTCTTC.

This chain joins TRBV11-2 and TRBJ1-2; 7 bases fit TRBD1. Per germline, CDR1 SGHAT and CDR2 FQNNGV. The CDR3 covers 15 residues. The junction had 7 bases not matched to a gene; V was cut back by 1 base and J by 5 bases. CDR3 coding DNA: TGTGCCAGCAGCTTAGGCCGAGGACAGGAGTATGGCTACACCTTC. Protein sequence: CASSLGRGQEYGYTF.

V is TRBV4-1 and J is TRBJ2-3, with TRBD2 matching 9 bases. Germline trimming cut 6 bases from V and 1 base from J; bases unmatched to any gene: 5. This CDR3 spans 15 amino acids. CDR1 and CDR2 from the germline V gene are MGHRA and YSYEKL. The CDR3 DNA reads TGCGCCAGCAGAAGACTAGCGGAACGCACAGATACGCAGTATTTT. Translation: CASRRLAERTDTQYF.

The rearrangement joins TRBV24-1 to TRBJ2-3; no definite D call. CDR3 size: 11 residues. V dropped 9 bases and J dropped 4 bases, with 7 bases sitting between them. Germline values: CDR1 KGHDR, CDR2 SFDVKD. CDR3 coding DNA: TGTGCCACCTCCTTCTCAGATACGCAGTATTTT. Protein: CATSFSDTQYF.

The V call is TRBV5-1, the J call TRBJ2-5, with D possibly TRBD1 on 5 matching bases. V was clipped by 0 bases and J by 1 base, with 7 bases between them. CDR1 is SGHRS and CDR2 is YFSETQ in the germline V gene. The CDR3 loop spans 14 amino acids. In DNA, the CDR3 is TGCGCCAGCAGCTTGGGGCAGGGCCAAGAGACCCAGTACTTC. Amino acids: CASSLGQGQETQYF.

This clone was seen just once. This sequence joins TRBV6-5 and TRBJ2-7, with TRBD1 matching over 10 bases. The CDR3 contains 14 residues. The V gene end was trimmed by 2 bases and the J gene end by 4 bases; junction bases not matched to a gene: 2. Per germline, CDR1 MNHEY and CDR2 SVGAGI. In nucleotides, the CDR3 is TGTGCCAGCAGTTACGGGACAGGGGAATACGAGCAGTACTTC. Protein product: CASSYGTGEYEQYF.

The CDR3 DNA is TGTGCCAGCAGCCCGGACAGCTCGAACACCGGGGAGCTGTTTTTT. Amino acids: CASSPDSSNTGELFF. The chain joins TRBV25-1 to TRBJ2-2; tentative D call: TRBD1 (6 bases). Germline CDR1 is MGHDK and CDR2 is SYGVNS. The CDR3 loop spans 15 amino acids. Trimming took 6 bases from V and 0 from J, leaving 11 bases between them.

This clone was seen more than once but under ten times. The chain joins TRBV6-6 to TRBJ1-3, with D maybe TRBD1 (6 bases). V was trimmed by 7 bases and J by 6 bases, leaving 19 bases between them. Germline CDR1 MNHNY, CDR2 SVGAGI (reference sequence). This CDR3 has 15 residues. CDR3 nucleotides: TGTGCCAGCACTATAGGGGGTACTCTGCAAAACACCATATATTTT. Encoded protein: CASTIGGTLQNTIYF.

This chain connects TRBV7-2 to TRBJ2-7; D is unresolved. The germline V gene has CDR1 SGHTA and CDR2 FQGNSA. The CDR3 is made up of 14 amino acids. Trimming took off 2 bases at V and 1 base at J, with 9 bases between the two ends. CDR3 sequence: CASSLTSGSYEQYF. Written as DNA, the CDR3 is TGTGCCAGCAGCTTAACGTCCGGGTCCTACGAGCAGTACTTC.

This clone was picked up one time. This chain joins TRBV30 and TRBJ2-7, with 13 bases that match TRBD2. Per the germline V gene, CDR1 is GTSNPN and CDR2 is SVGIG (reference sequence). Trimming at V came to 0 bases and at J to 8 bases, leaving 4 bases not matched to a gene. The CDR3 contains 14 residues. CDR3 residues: CAWSVLAGGPKQYF. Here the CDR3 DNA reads TGTGCCTGGAGTGTACTAGCGGGGGGGCCCAAGCAGTACTTC.

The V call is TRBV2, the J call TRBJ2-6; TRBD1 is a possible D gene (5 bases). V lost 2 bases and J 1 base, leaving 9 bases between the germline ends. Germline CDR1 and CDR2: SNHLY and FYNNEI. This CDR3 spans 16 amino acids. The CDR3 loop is CASSESAGSGANVLTF. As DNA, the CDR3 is TGTGCCAGCAGTGAATCTGCAGGGTCTGGGGCCAACGTCCTGACTTTC.

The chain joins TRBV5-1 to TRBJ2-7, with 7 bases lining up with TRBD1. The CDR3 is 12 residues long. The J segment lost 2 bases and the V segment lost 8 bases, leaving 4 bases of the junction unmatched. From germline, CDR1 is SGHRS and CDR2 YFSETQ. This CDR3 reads CASSDRTYEQYF. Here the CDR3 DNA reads TGCGCCAGTTCGGACAGGACCTACGAGCAGTACTTC. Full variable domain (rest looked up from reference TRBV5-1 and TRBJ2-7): KAGVTQTPRYLIKTRGQQVTLSCSPISGHRSVSWYQQTPGQGLQFLFEYFSETQRNKGNFPGRFSGRQFSNSRSEMNVSTLELGDSALYLCASSDRTYEQYFGPGTRLTVT.

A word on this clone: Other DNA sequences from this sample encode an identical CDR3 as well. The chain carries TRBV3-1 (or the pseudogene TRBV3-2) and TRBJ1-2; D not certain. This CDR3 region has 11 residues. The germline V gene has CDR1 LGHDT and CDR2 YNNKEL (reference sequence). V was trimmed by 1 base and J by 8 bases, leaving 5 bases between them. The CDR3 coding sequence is TGTGCCAGCAGCCAAGCCGGGGGCTACACCTTC. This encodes CASSQAGGYTF.

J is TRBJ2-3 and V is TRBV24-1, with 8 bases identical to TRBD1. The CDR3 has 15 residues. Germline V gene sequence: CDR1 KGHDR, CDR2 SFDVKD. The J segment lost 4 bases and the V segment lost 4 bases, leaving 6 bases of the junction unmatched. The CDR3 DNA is TGTGCCACCAGTGACACACGGACAGGGTCAGATACGCAGTATTTT. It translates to CATSDTRTGSDTQYF.